Sequencing of this T cell receptor (beta chain) was carried out in a study of T cell repertoires in cytomegalovirus infection (dated by TCRdb to the late 2010s). As for the study more broadly: Peptide stimulations targeted recently identified HLA-C-restricted CMV epitopes, whose presentation resists viral immunomodulation, together with well-studied HLA-B-restricted epitopes. Because public TCR beta signatures pointed to carriage of CMV infection together with the matching HLA type, the HLA type of each donor mattered for the analysis.

The sample's treatment or condition, from its label and the paper: in vitro stimulation with specific CMV peptide epitopes to enrich CMV-specific T cells. Study-wide conclusions, independent of this receptor: The ex vivo response was dominated by HLA-C-restricted CMV-specific TCR beta clonotypes, which also provided the single most frequent clonotype in two of eight donors. In both this cohort and an independent cohort of a few hundred donors, the cumulative frequency of public TCR beta family members distinguished carriers of CMV infection plus the relevant HLA type.

The instrument was an Illumina HiSeq 1500. Clones were called with MiXCR by TCRdb after fastp trimmed the public reads at Q25, and only in-frame beta chains were retained. Under each unique CDR3 protein, matching rows form one entry showing the most common genes and DNA. The sample table contains about a million distinct CDR3 sequences; only one count was recorded for around 30% of them. The ten largest account for about an eighth of the sample. About this clonotype itself: Its antigen is currently not known. No per-base quality is available; no much larger clone lies one base away.

The CDR3 holds 15 amino acids from the cysteine to the phenylalanine. The entry retains the CDR3 DNA only, 45 bases that are in frame from base 1. The germline V gene gives CDR1 as MGHRA and CDR2 as YSYEKL. After removal of 2 bases from V and 3 bases from J, the junction retains 7 bases not matched to a gene. The sample in question was cultured CD8+ T cells from PBMCs, obtained from culture after CMV antigen stimulation. This clonotype was sampled from a human donor in good health (CMV status not recorded). Some clones in this sample may be carry-over from other donors' samples. The V gene is TRBV4-1 and the J gene is TRBJ2-7; a stretch of 7 junction bases matches TRBD1. At the DNA level, the sequence is TGCGCCAGCAGCCAACTTGGGACAGTCGGCTACGAGCAGTACTTC. It translates to CASSQLGTVGYEQYF.